This entry is about one T cell receptor (beta chain). Its antigen is unknown. These data are taken from a study of cytomegalovirus exposure and HLA in healthy donors. Study-wide findings and caveats: Serostatus for CMV was the only available immune exposure information. The dataset shows that most TCR sequences were rare, while some public TCRs occurred in many donors.

It was with 60 Vbeta and 13 Jbeta primers that the PCR ran. The repertoire was sequenced with immunoSEQ multiplex PCR; TCRdb's copy has only in-frame clones and lacks some. The sample yields about 55,000 clones, about 84% seen once. CDR3 length equals 16 residues. In germline, CDR1 is SGHTA, CDR2 FQGNSA. With V trimmed by 4 bases and J by 3 bases, 6 bases remained unmatched. Material for sequencing was PBMCs. V and J are TRBV7-2 and TRBJ1-4; 9 nucleotides align to TRBD1. This clonotype was sampled from a man aged 25 to 40 in good health and CMV-seronegative. The CDR3, as DNA: TGTGCCAGCAGCTCAGGATGGACAGGGGCTAATGAAAAACTGTTTTTT. Its protein product is CASSSGWTGANEKLFF.